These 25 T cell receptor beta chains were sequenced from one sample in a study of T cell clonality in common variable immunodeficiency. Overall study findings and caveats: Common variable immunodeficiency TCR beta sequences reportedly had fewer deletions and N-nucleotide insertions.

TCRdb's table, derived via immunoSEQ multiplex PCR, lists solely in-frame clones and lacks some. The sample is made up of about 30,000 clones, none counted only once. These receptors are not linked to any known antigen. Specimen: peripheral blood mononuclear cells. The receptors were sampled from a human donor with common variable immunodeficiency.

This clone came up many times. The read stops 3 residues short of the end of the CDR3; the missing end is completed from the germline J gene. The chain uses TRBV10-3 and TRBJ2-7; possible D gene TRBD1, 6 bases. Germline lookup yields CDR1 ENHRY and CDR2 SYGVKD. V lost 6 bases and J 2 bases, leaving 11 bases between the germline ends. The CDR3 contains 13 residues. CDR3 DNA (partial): TGTGCCATCAGGTGGACAGAGACCTACGAG. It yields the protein CAIRWTETYE. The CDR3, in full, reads CAIRWTETYEQYF.

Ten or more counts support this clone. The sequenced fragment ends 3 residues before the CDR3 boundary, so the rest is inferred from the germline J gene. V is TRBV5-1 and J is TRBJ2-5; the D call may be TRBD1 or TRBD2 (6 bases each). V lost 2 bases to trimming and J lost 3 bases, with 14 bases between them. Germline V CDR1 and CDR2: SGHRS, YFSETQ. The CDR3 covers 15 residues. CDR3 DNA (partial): TGCGCCAGCAGCTTCAGGGGAGGAGGGGAAGAGACC. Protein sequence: CASSFRGGGEET. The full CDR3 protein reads CASSFRGGGEETQYF.

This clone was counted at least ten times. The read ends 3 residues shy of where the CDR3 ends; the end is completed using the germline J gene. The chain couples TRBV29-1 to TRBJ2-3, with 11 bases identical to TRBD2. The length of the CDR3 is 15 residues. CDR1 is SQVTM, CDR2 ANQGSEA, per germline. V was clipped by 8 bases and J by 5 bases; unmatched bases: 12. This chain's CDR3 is CSPQRLAGTGDTQYF. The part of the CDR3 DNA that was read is TGCAGCCCCCAGCGACTAGCGGGGACAGGAGATACG.

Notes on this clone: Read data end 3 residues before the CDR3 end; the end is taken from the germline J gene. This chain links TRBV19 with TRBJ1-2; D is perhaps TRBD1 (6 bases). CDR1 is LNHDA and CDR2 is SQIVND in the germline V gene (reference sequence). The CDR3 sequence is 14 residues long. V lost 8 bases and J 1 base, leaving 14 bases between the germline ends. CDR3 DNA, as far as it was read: TGTGCCAGTGCAGGGGCCAGAATTAACTATGGC. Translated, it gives CASAGARINYG. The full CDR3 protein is CASAGARINYGYTF.

Incomplete CDR3 DNA: TGTGCCAGTAGACATAGTAAGACAGGGTATCTCGGC. This translates into CASRHSKTGYLG. The full CDR3 is CASRHSKTGYLGYTF. The chain recombines TRBV19 with TRBJ1-2, with 7 bases identical to TRBD1. Read coverage stops 3 residues before the CDR3 terminus; the germline J gene supplies the remainder. CDR1 LNHDA and CDR2 SQIVND come from the germline V gene (reference sequence). This CDR3 has 15 residues.

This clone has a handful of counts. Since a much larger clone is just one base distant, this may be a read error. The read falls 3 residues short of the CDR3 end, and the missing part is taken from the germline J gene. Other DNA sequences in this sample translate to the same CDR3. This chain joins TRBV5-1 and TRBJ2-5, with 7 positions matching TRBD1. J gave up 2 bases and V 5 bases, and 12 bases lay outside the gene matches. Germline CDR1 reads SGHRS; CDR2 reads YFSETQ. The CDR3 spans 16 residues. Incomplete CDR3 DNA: TGCGCCAGCAGACAACTACAGGGGAACGCTCAAGAGACC. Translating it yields CASRQLQGNAQET. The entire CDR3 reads CASRQLQGNAQETQYF.

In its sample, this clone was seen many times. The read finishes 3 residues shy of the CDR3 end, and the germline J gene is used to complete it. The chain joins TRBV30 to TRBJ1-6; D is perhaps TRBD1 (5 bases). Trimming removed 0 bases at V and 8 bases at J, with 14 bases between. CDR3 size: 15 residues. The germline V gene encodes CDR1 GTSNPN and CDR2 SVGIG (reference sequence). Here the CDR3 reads CAWSVPGVGDSPLHF. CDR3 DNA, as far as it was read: TGTGCCTGGAGTGTACCGGGGGTGGGGGATTCACCC. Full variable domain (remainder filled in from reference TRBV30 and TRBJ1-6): SQTIHQWPATLVQPVGSPLSLECTVEGTSNPNLYWYRQAAGRGLQLLFYSVGIGQISSEVPQNLSASRPQDRQFILSSKKLLLSDSGFYLCAWSVPGVGDSPLHFGNGTRLTVT.

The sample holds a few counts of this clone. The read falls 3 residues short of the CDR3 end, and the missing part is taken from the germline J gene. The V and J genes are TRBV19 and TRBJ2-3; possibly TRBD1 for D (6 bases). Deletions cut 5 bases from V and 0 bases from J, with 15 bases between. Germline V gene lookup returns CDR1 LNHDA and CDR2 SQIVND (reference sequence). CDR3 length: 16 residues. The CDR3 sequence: CASSLDRTASTDTQYF. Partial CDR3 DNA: TGTGCCAGTAGTCTTGACAGGACCGCTAGCACAGATACG.

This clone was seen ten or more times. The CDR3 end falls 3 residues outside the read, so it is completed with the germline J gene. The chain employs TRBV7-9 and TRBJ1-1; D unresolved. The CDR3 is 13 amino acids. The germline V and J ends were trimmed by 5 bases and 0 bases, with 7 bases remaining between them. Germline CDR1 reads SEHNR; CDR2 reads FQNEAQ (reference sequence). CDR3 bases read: TGTGCCAGCAGCCTGTCTTTGAACACTGAA. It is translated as CASSLSLNTE. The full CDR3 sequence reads CASSLSLNTEAFF. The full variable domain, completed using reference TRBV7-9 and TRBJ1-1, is DTGVSQNPRHKITKRGQNVTFRCDPISEHNRLYWYRQTLGQGPEFLTYFQNEAQLEKSRLLSDRFSAERPKGSFSTLEIQRTEQGDSAMYLCASSLSLNTEAFFGQGTRLTVV.

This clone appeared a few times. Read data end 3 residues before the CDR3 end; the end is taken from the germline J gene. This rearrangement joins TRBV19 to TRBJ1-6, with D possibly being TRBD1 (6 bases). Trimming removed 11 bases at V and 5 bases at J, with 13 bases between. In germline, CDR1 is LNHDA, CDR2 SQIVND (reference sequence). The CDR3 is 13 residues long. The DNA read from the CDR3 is TGTGCCGCACGGACAGACAATAATTCACCC. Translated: CAARTDNNSP. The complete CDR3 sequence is CAARTDNNSPLHF.

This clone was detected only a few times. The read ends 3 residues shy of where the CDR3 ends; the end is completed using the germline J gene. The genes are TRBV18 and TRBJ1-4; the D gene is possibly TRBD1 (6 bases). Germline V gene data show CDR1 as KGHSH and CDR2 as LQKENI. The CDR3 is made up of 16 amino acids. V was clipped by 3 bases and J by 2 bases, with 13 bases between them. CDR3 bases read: TGTGCCAGCTCACCGGAGGGGGGGCTCACTAATGAAAAA. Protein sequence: CASSPEGGLTNEK. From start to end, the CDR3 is CASSPEGGLTNEKLFF.

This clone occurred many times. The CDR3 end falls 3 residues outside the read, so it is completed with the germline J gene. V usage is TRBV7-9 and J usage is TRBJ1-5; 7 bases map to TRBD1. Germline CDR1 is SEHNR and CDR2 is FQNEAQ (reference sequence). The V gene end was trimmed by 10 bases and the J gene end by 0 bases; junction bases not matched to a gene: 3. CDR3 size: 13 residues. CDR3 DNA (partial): TGTGCCATCGGGACAGATAGCAATCAGCCC. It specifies CAIGTDSNQP. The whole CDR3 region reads CAIGTDSNQPQHF.

The chain's CDR3 is CSVERDYPDSYEQYF. CDR3 DNA, as far as it was read: TGCAGCGTTGAACGGGACTACCCCGATTCCTACGAG. This chain connects TRBV29-1 to TRBJ2-7; 7 nucleotides match TRBD2. The read terminates 3 residues ahead of where the CDR3 ends, so the germline J gene completes it. Germline V gives CDR1 SQVTM, CDR2 ANQGSEA. CDR3 length: 15 amino acids. V lost 2 bases to trimming and J lost 1 base; unmatched junction nucleotides: 8.

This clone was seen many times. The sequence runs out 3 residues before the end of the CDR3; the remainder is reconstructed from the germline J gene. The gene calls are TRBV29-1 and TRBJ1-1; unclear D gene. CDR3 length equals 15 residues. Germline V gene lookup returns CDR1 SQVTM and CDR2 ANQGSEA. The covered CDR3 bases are TGCAGCGTCGTTCGCCGAGGGTCCACCGGCTCGTCA. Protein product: CSVVRRGSTGSS. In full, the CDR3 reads CSVVRRGSTGSSAFF.

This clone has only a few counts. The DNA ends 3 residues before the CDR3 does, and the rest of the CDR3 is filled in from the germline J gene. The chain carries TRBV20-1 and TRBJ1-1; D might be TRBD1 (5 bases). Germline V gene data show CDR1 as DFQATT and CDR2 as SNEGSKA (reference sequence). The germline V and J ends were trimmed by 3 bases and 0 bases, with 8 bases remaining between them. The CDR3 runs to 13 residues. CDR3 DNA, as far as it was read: TGCAGTGCTAGTCCCAGGGTGAACACTGAA. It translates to CSASPRVNTE. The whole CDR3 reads CSASPRVNTEAFF.

CDR3 DNA, as far as it was read: TGTGCCAGCAGCTTGGAGGGGGTTTCACCC. Protein: CASSLEGVSP. The entire CDR3 protein is CASSLEGVSPLHF. This rearrangement joins TRBV5-4 to TRBJ1-6; the D gene is possibly TRBD1 (6 bases). The CDR3 is cut off 3 residues early in the read; its end comes from the germline J gene. Germline V gene lookup returns CDR1 SGHNT and CDR2 YYREEE (reference sequence). V lost 0 bases, J lost 9 bases, and 7 bases lay in between. The CDR3 is 13 residues long. The complete variable domain, with remaining parts taken from reference TRBV5-4 and TRBJ1-6, reads ETGVTQSPTHLIKTRGQQVTLRCSSQSGHNTVSWYQQALGQGPQFIFQYYREEENGRGNFPPRFSGLQFPNYSSELNVNALELDDSALYLCASSLEGVSPLHFGNGTRLTVT.

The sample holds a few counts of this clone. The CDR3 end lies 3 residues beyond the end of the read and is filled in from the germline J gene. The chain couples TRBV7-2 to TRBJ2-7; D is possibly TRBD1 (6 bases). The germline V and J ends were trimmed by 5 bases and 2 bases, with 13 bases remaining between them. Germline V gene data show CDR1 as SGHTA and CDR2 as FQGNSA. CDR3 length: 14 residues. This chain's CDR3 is CASSRVPGAYEQYF. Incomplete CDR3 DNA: TGTGCCAGCAGCCGAGTACCAGGGGCCTACGAG.

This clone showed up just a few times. CDR3 region: CSVDRTPQGYGYTF. The part of the CDR3 DNA that was read is TGCAGCGTCGACCGAACGCCACAGGGATACGGC. This rearrangement joins TRBV29-1 to TRBJ1-2; maybe TRBD1 (6 bases). The sequenced fragment ends 3 residues before the CDR3 boundary, so the rest is inferred from the germline J gene. CDR1 SQVTM and CDR2 ANQGSEA come from the germline V gene. The CDR3 runs to 14 residues.

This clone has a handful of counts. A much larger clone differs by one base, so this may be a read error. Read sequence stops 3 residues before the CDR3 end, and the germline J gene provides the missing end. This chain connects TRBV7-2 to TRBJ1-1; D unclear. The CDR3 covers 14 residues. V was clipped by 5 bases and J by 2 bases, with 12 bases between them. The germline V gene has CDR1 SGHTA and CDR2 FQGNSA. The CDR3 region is CASSPRLVNTEAFF. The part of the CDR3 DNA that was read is TGTGCCAGCAGCCCCAGGTTGGTTAACACTGAA.

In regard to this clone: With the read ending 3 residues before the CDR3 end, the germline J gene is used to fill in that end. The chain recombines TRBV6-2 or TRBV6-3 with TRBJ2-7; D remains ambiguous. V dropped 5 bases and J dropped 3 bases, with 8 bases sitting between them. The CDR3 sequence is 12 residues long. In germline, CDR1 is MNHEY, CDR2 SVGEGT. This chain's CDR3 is CASSLRLYEQYF. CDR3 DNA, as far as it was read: TGTGCCAGCAGTCTCCGTCTCTACGAG.

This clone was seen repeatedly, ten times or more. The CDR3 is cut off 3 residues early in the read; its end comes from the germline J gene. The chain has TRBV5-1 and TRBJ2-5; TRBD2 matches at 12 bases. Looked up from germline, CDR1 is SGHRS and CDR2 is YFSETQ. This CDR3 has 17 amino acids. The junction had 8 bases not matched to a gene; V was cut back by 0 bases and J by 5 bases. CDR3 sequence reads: CASSLEASGGARETQYF. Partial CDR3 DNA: TGCGCCAGCAGCTTGGAGGCTAGCGGGGGGGCCAGGGAGACC.

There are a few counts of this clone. CDR3 loop: CASREKRGTYNEQFF. CDR3 DNA (partial): TGTGCCAGCAGGGAGAAGCGGGGGACCTACAATGAG. The gene calls are TRBV2 and TRBJ2-1; 8 bases are a match to TRBD2. The CDR3 end lies 3 residues beyond the end of the read and is filled in from the germline J gene. The germline CDR1 and CDR2 sequences are SNHLY and FYNNEI. This CDR3 is built from 15 residues. With V trimmed by 6 bases and J by 2 bases, 6 bases remained unmatched.

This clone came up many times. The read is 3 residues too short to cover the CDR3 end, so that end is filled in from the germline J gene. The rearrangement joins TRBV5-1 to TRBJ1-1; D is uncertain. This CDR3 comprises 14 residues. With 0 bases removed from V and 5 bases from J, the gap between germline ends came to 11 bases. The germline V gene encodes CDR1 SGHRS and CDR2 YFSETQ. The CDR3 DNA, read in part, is TGCGCCAGCAGCTTGGGTCCCCCGGGGACTGAA. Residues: CASSLGPPGTE. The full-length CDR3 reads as CASSLGPPGTEAFF.

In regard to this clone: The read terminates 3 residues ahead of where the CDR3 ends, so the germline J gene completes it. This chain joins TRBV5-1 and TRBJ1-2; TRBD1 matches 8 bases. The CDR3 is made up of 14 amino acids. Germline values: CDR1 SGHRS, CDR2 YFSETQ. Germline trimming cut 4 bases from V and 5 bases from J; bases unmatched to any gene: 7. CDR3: CASSRLDRGYGYTF. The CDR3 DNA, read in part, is TGCGCCAGCAGCCGCCTAGACAGGGGATATGGC.

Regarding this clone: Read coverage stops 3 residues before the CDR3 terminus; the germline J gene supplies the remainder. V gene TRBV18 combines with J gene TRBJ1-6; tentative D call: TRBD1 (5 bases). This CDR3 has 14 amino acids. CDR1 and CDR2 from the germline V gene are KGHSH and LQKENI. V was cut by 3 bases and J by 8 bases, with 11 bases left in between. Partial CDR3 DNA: TGTGCCAGCTCACCCCGGGGGTCGGATTCACCC. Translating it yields CASSPRGSDSP. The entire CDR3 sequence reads CASSPRGSDSPLHF.